The entry below gives a single T cell receptor (beta chain) sequence along with its context. Its antigen is unidentified. The data were obtained in a study of T cells in localized non-small cell lung cancer. Points from the study as a whole: Heterogeneity within the tumor remains possible, as just one region underwent sequencing. The study found T cell clonality highest in uninvolved adjacent lung, above tumor. Turning up in adjacent lung were a median approximately 50 of the top 100 tumor clones. Among blood samples, higher T cell density accompanied longer overall survival.

TCRdb's table, derived via immunoSEQ multiplex PCR, lists solely in-frame clones and lacks some. Counted here are about 25,000 clones, about 91% occurring once; the ten biggest clones make up about 9%. V lost 6 bases to trimming and J lost 5 bases, with 16 bases between them. Per germline, CDR1 LNHDA and CDR2 SQIVND (reference sequence). CDR3 length: 15 amino acids. The specimen comprised peripheral blood mononuclear cells, sampled before any cancer treatment. The genes are TRBV19 and TRBJ2-2; D might be TRBD2 (6 bases). The source is a woman aged 35 to 75 with stage III lung adenocarcinoma. As DNA, the CDR3 is TGTGCCAGTAGGAGTTGGGGACTTTATACCGGGGAGCTGTTTTTT. It specifies CASRSWGLYTGELFF. Complete variable domain (other parts from reference TRBV19 and TRBJ2-2): DGGITQSPKYLFRKEGQNVTLSCEQNLNHDAMYWYRQDPGQGLRLIYYSQIVNDFQKGDIAEGYSVSREKKESFPLTVTSAQKNPTAFYLCASRSWGLYTGELFFGEGSRLTVL.